This T cell receptor (beta chain) was sequenced for a study of T-cell memory formation after mild COVID-19. The germline V gene has CDR1 SGHTA and CDR2 FQGNSA. Deletions cut 2 bases from V and 4 bases from J, with 4 bases between. CDR3 length equals 12 residues. Libraries for TCRalpha and TCRbeta carried sample barcodes and unique molecular identifiers via 5'RACE. Via MiXCR, TCRdb re-called the 5' RACE reads, giving one row per CDR3 protein. This sample yields approximately 250,000 distinct CDR3 sequences, of which 15% to 19% are seen a single time; 2.1% belongs to the top ten. The TCR originated in an adult woman who had mild COVID-19 (a few samples of this study predate the infection). Cell type and time point are not known. What was sequenced was PBMCs or a T cell subset sorted from them (not recorded which). The chain employs TRBV7-2 and TRBJ2-3; D gene unclear. The CDR3 protein is CASSLYPDTQYF. Written as DNA, the CDR3 is TGTGCCAGCAGCTTATACCCAGATACGCAGTATTTT.